This T cell receptor (beta chain) is drawn from a study of Ad26.COV2.S vaccination and SARS-CoV-2 variants. Study-level background: The vaccine Ad26.COV2.S was put into the muscle once, or twice with 56 days between. Study-wide points: The breadth of spike-specific CD8+ and CD4+ T cell responses after vaccination was reportedly substantial.

Method: immunoSEQ multiplex PCR; TCRdb's copy keeps in-frame clones and lacks some. Here the sample spans 410,000 or so clones, roughly 90% being singletons. The CDR3 sequence is 15 residues long. V lost 1 base and J 1 base, leaving 11 bases between the germline ends. The germline gives CDR1 SGHAT, CDR2 FQNNGV. Documented treatment: roughly 18 received Ad26.COV2.S at low or high dose, single or two shots; 5 received placebo; per-sample allocation not given. Each sample was drawn 63 days after the first injection (of vaccine or placebo). Comments on this clone: Its antigen remains unidentified.

Here the sequenced sample was peripheral blood, taken in a trial of Ad26.COV2.S vaccine versus placebo. V usage is TRBV11-2 and J usage is TRBJ2-7; tentatively, D is TRBD1 (6 bases). This TCR was recovered from a person aged 18 to 65 who received the Ad26.COV2.S COVID-19 vaccine or a placebo. Written as DNA, the CDR3 is TGTGCCAGCAGCTTAGGAACAGGACAGTCCTACGAGCAGTACTTC. Protein: CASSLGTGQSYEQYF.